The entry below describes one TCR beta chain. Its antigen is as yet unknown. J was trimmed by 6 bases and V by 0 bases; bases with no gene match: 7. The CDR3 consists of 15 residues. CDR1 is SGHRS, CDR2 YFSETQ, per germline. These data come from a study of tumor-infiltrating lymphocytes in localized non-small cell lung cancer. Study findings and constraints: Only some patients had TCR sequencing, depending on available tissue. Higher tumor T cell infiltration than in uninvolved lung was supported by TCRbeta sequencing.

Sequencing was performed with immunoSEQ multiplex PCR; in TCRdb, only in-frame clones are kept and a portion is missing. The profile shows around 13,000 clones, roughly four fifths of them singletons. This sequence originates from a human donor with non-small cell lung cancer. Sequencing input: uninvolved lung tissue not adjacent to the tumor. This chain joins TRBV5-1 and TRBJ2-7, with TRBD2 identical over 9 bases. The CDR3 DNA sequence: TGCGCCAGCAGCTTGGATAGCGGGAGTCTAATCGAGCAGTACTTC. The encoded protein is CASSLDSGSLIEQYF.